These 3 T cell receptor beta chains originate from one sample sequenced in a study of T cell repertoires in cytomegalovirus infection. TCRdb itself ran the reads through MiXCR, one entry per CDR3 protein. The sample carries under 850,000 distinct CDR3 sequences, 35% to 45% recorded once. The material sequenced was PBMCs. These receptors all stem from a human donor in good health (CMV status not recorded). Some clones in this sample may be carry-over from other donors' samples.

The genes are TRBV20-1 and TRBJ1-2; no reliable D call. The CDR3 spans 13 residues. CDR1 is DFQATT and CDR2 is SNEGSKA in the germline V gene (reference sequence). V lost 5 bases, J lost 6 bases, and 16 bases lay in between. The CDR3 nucleotides are TGCAGTGCTCCCGCCGGAGCGAACCATGGCTACACCTTC. This gives the protein CSAPAGANHGYTF.

This clonotype has only a few counts. The V and J genes are TRBV19 and TRBJ2-3; D is uncertain. The V end was cut by 3 bases, the J end by 0 bases, with 10 bases between. This CDR3 is 15 amino acids long. CDR1 LNHDA and CDR2 SQIVND come from the germline V gene (reference sequence). The CDR3 reads CASSIVRASTDTQYF. Written as DNA, the CDR3 is TGTGCCAGTAGTATTGTAAGGGCTAGCACAGATACGCAGTATTTT.

This clonotype appeared a few times. J is TRBJ1-6 and V is TRBV2; D remains ambiguous. Trimming left V 4 bases short and J 7 bases short, with 8 bases between. This CDR3 is 13 amino acids long. Germline-derived CDR1 and CDR2 are SNHLY and FYNNEI. CDR3 coding DNA: TGTGCCAGCAGTGGTCAGACGAATTCACCCCTCCACTTT. Protein sequence: CASSGQTNSPLHF.